This T cell receptor (beta chain) stems from a study of regulatory T cells in long-lasting Graves disease. To make TCR beta libraries, researchers used iRepertoire HTBI primers and Arm-PCR of CDR3 regions. TCRdb re-derived calls from the multiplex PCR reads in MiXCR, one entry per CDR3 protein. The profile shows fewer than 600,000 distinct CDR3 sequences, approximately 23% of them singletons. Documented time point: persistent/refractory GD, antithyroid drugs over 5 years with positive TRAb. Following extraction of RNA from PBMCs, that RNA was used to make the TCR library. Trimming took 4 bases from V and 4 from J, leaving 16 bases between them. In germline, CDR1 is SQVTM, CDR2 ANQGSEA. The CDR3 extends over 14 amino acids.

The sequencing here drew on peripheral blood mononuclear cells (PBMCs), taken when the disease was refractory, from a patient treated with antithyroid drugs. The origin of this receptor is a female donor with Graves disease. The chain joins TRBV29-1 to TRBJ2-5; TRBD1 might be the D (5 bases). CDR3 region: CSVAPRALRETQYF. The CDR3 nucleotides are TGCAGCGTTGCTCCCAGGGCCCTACGAGAGACCCAGTACTTC.